This TCR beta chain stems from a study of blood T cell repertoires in COVID-19. About the study: Acute and convalescent COVID-19 samples came from the United States, Italy and Spain.

The V gene lost 1 base and the J gene lost 0 bases, with 14 bases spanning the gap. The CDR3 has 17 residues. Repertoires were generated with immunoSEQ multiplex PCR, while TCRdb's copy carries only in-frame clones and drops some. The sample records around 140,000 clones, almost 85% being singletons. The material sequenced was peripheral blood. The receptor's source is a man aged 55 to 69 with acute or convalescent COVID-19. The chain combines TRBV5-3 with TRBJ1-5; D gene uncertain. TRBV5-3 is recorded as an ORF, its role being uncertain. For the CDR3, the DNA is TGTGCCAGAAGCTTGAAAGGAGAGGGTTATAGCAATCAGCCCCAGCATTTT. Its protein product is CARSLKGEGYSNQPQHF.